The next 30 T cell receptor beta chains were all read from a single sample in a study of spatial heterogeneity in lung cancer. TCRdb reanalysed the 5' RACE reads using MiXCR and keeps one entry per CDR3 protein. Here the sample spans 20,000 to 25,000 distinct CDR3 sequences, approximately 4.4% being singletons. Time point defined: sample taken at primary tumor resection. The sequenced material consisted of unsorted whole RNA from tumor, nontumor lung or frozen PBMC. The sample was PBMCs, taken at surgery. The receptor set was obtained from a male donor with early-stage non-small cell lung cancer.

The rearrangement links TRBV7-9 to TRBJ2-3; D ambiguous. The germline V gene has CDR1 SEHNR and CDR2 FQNEAQ (reference sequence). This CDR3 has 14 amino acids. The V and J ends lost 2 bases and 2 bases respectively, with 8 bases between them. The CDR3 sequence: CASSLTLDTDTQYF. CDR3 bases: TGTGCCAGCAGCTTAACCTTGGACACAGATACGCAGTATTTT.

This clonotype was seen more than once but under ten times. The J gene is TRBJ1-1, the V gene TRBV5-1, with D maybe TRBD1 (6 bases). Trimming shortened V by 0 bases and J by 8 bases, and 14 bases separated the two germline ends. The CDR3 covers 14 residues. The germline gives CDR1 SGHRS, CDR2 YFSETQ. The CDR3 sequence: CASSLVLGGAEAFF. CDR3 bases: TGCGCCAGCAGCTTGGTTCTCGGGGGGGCCGAAGCTTTCTTT.

This clonotype came up many times. V is TRBV7-9 and J is TRBJ1-2, with TRBD1 matching 8 bases. CDR3 length: 15 residues. The germline gives CDR1 SEHNR, CDR2 FQNEAQ (reference sequence). V gave up 3 bases and J gave up 3 bases; unmatched junction bases: 6. The CDR3 here is CASSFGTGLDYGYTF. The CDR3 DNA follows: TGTGCCAGCAGCTTTGGGACAGGCCTTGACTATGGCTACACCTTC.

This clonotype was picked up many times. V and J are TRBV7-2 and TRBJ2-6, with 9 bases identical to TRBD1. This CDR3 is 17 amino acids long. After removal of 5 bases from V and 0 bases from J, the junction contained 5 bases not matched to a gene. Germline V gene lookup returns CDR1 SGHTA and CDR2 FQGNSA. The DNA of the CDR3 is TGTGCCAGCAGCCCCCGACAGGGGGACTCTGGGGCCAACGTCCTGACTTTC. It yields the protein CASSPRQGDSGANVLTF. Drawing the rest from reference TRBV7-2 and TRBJ2-6, the complete variable domain is GAGVSQSPSNKVTEKGKDVELRCDPISGHTALYWYRQSLGQGLEFLIYFQGNSAPDKSGLPSDRFSAERTGGSVSTLTIQRTQQEDSAVYLCASSPRQGDSGANVLTFGAGSRLTVL.

This clonotype was observed many times. This chain joins TRBV25-1 and TRBJ2-7; D unresolved. The germline V gene encodes CDR1 MGHDK and CDR2 SYGVNS. The CDR3 is 11 amino acids. The V end lost 6 bases, the J end lost 4 bases, and 7 bases lay between the germline ends. The CDR3 spells CASRDRYEQYF. As DNA, the CDR3 is TGTGCCAGCAGGGATAGGTACGAGCAGTACTTC.

This clonotype was observed a handful of times. The V gene is TRBV6-2 or TRBV6-3, the J gene TRBJ2-7; D remains unclear. The CDR3 covers 10 residues. V lost 7 bases to trimming and J lost 3 bases, with 4 bases between them. Germline CDR1 reads MNHEY; CDR2 reads SVGEGT. The CDR3 DNA sequence: TGTGCCAGCAAGGGCTACGAGCAGTACTTC. It codes for CASKGYEQYF.

At least ten counts were recorded for this clonotype. The genes are TRBV20-1 and TRBJ1-1; D might be TRBD1 (5 bases). Germline-derived CDR1 and CDR2 are DFQATT and SNEGSKA (reference sequence). Trimming took 6 bases from V and 1 from J, leaving 12 bases between them. The CDR3 loop spans 13 amino acids. The CDR3 DNA sequence: TGCAGTGCGCCCTCGACAGAGAACACTGAAGCTTTCTTT. Protein sequence: CSAPSTENTEAFF.

Ten or more counts support this clonotype. J is TRBJ1-1 and V is TRBV6-5; D not resolved. CDR1 and CDR2 (germline): MNHEY, SVGAGI. The CDR3 totals 14 residues. Trimming cost V 6 bases and J 4 bases, with 15 bases left between them. The CDR3 sequence is CASRASMVSTEAFF. Written as DNA, the CDR3 is TGTGCCAGCAGAGCCTCGATGGTGAGCACTGAAGCTTTCTTT.

This clonotype was found a few times. The chain joins TRBV7-3 to TRBJ1-4, with a possible D match to TRBD1 (5 bases). This CDR3 spans 13 amino acids. V was pared by 5 bases and J by 3 bases, with 7 bases between. Germline-derived CDR1 and CDR2 are SGHTA and FQGTGA. The CDR3 reads CASSAGSNEKLFF. CDR3 nucleotide sequence: TGTGCCAGCAGCGCAGGGTCTAATGAAAAACTGTTTTTT.

In its sample, this clonotype was seen many times. The chain is built from TRBV7-6 and TRBJ2-7; 9 bases line up with TRBD1. J lost 2 bases, V lost 5 bases, and 7 bases had no gene match. Looked up from germline, CDR1 is SGHVS and CDR2 is FNYEAQ. This CDR3 region has 15 residues. CDR3: CASSVRDRDTYEQYF. As DNA, the CDR3 is TGTGCCAGCAGCGTCCGGGACAGGGACACCTACGAGCAGTACTTC.

This clonotype has ten or more counts. The rearrangement uses TRBV19 and TRBJ1-1; perhaps TRBD1 as D (5 bases). With 5 bases removed from V and 1 base from J, the gap between germline ends came to 5 bases. CDR1 and CDR2 from the germline V gene are LNHDA and SQIVND (reference sequence). The CDR3 runs to 12 residues. Here the CDR3 reads CASSDRNTEAFF. CDR3 in DNA: TGTGCCAGTAGTGACAGGAACACTGAAGCTTTCTTT.

Relative to its sample, this clonotype is medium-sized (0.01 to 0.1%). The rearrangement joins TRBV7-9 to TRBJ1-3; D call uncertain. CDR1 and CDR2 from the germline V gene are SEHNR and FQNEAQ (reference sequence). There are 12 residues in the CDR3. Trimming stripped 5 bases from V and 8 bases from J, with 10 bases between. CDR3 sequence reads: CASSPVRDTIYF. DNA of the CDR3: TGTGCCAGCAGCCCTGTAAGGGACACCATATATTTT. The full variable domain, in which reference TRBV7-9 and TRBJ1-3 provide the parts outside the CDR3, is DTGVSQNPRHKITKRGQNVTFRCDPISEHNRLYWYRQTLGQGPEFLTYFQNEAQLEKSRLLSDRFSAERPKGSFSTLEIQRTEQGDSAMYLCASSPVRDTIYFGEGSWLTVV.

The V call is TRBV6-5, the J call TRBJ2-1; 10 nucleotides line up with TRBD2. There are 14 residues in the CDR3. CDR1 is MNHEY and CDR2 is SVGAGI in the germline V gene. The V segment lost 10 bases and the J segment 1 base; nucleotides outside the gene matches: 4. CDR3 nucleotide sequence: TGTGCCACCCATAGCGGGAGGTCCTACAATGAGCAGTTCTTC. Its protein is CATHSGRSYNEQFF.

This clonotype was counted ten times or more. V usage is TRBV4-1 and J usage is TRBJ2-1; D remains ambiguous. Looked up from germline, CDR1 is MGHRA and CDR2 is YSYEKL. V gave up 1 base and J gave up 7 bases, with 11 bases separating them. This CDR3 is 14 amino acids long. The CDR3 sequence: CASSQASSENEQFF. The CDR3 DNA is TGCGCCAGCAGCCAAGCGAGCTCCGAGAATGAGCAGTTCTTC.

This clonotype has ten or more counts. The V and J genes are TRBV18 and TRBJ1-1; TRBD1 is a possible D gene (5 bases). The CDR3 runs to 15 residues. Trimming took 4 bases from V and 11 from J, leaving 23 bases between them. Per the germline V gene, CDR1 is KGHSH and CDR2 is LQKENI. CDR3 sequence reads: CASSRTGTGSSTAFF. CDR3 nucleotides: TGTGCCAGCTCACGGACCGGGACGGGTTCCTCTACGGCTTTCTTT.

This clonotype turned up a few times. The V and J genes are TRBV20-1 and TRBJ2-3, with 12 bases that match TRBD2. The CDR3 is 14 amino acids. The V gene's germline CDR1 is DFQATT and CDR2 SNEGSKA (reference sequence). J gave up 7 bases and V 6 bases, and 8 bases lay outside the gene matches. CDR3 residues: CSAKTSGGTYTQYF. The CDR3 DNA reads as TGCAGTGCAAAGACTAGCGGGGGTACCTATACGCAGTATTTT.

This clonotype was observed many times. The chain links TRBV6-6 to TRBJ2-7; no clear D. CDR1 MNHNY and CDR2 SVGAGI come from the germline V gene (reference sequence). V shed 6 bases and J shed 5 bases, with 11 bases lying between them. CDR3 length: 12 residues. Here the CDR3 DNA reads TGTGCCAGCAGCAAAGAAGGCAACGAGCAGTACTTC. This translates into CASSKEGNEQYF.

This clonotype was observed many times. This chain links TRBV27 with TRBJ2-2; no definite D call. Germline values: CDR1 MNHEY, CDR2 SMNVEV (reference sequence). The CDR3 has 12 residues. Trimming shortened V by 6 bases and J by 6 bases, and 8 bases separated the two germline ends. CDR3 DNA: TGTGCCAGCAGAACTTGGTCCGGGGAGCTGTTTTTT. This encodes CASRTWSGELFF.

The J gene is TRBJ2-1, the V gene TRBV12-3 or TRBV12-4; 9 positions match TRBD2. Germline trimming cut 3 bases from V and 10 bases from J; bases unmatched to any gene: 10. The CDR3 has 15 amino acids. Here the CDR3 reads CASSFGGLAVREQFF. CDR3 DNA: TGTGCCAGCAGTTTCGGGGGACTAGCAGTAAGGGAGCAGTTCTTC.

This clonotype has ten or more counts. For the CDR3, the DNA is TGTGCCAGCAGCTTACTAGCTGATGAGCAGTTCTTC. It yields the protein CASSLLADEQFF. The chain uses TRBV11-2 and TRBJ2-1; D possibly corresponds to TRBD2 (5 bases). Germline loops: CDR1 SGHAT, CDR2 FQNNGV. The CDR3 runs 12 residues. Trimming stripped 2 bases from V and 8 bases from J, with 7 bases between.

This clonotype was observed many times. The gene calls are TRBV12-3 or TRBV12-4 and TRBJ1-2, with unresolved D. The ends were cut back, 2 bases at V and 4 bases at J, with 8 bases in the middle. The CDR3 runs 13 residues. CDR3 sequence (DNA): TGTGCCAGCAGTTTACTCCCAGTCTATGGCTACACCTTC. It translates to CASSLLPVYGYTF.

The genes are TRBV7-2 and TRBJ2-5, with 9 bases lining up with TRBD2. Germline trimming cut 5 bases from V and 3 bases from J; bases unmatched to any gene: 7. Germline V gives CDR1 SGHTA, CDR2 FQGNSA. The CDR3 covers 15 residues. In DNA, the CDR3 is TGTGCCAGCAGCGTCGGTAGCGGGAGTGAAGAGACCCAGTACTTC. This codes for CASSVGSGSEETQYF.

This clonotype was seen repeatedly, ten times or more. CDR3 loop: CSKEDQGGYTF. The CDR3 DNA is TGCAGTAAAGAGGATCAAGGTGGCTACACCTTC. V is TRBV20-1 and J is TRBJ1-2, with unresolved D. Trimming pared 8 bases from V and 7 bases from J, leaving 14 bases between. CDR3 length: 11 amino acids. CDR1 is DFQATT and CDR2 is SNEGSKA in the germline V gene (reference sequence).

The chain employs TRBV3-1 and TRBJ1-2; no clear D. Looked up from germline, CDR1 is LGHDT and CDR2 is YNNKEL (reference sequence). Trimming stripped 1 base from V and 2 bases from J, with 8 bases between. This CDR3 has 14 amino acids. CDR3 amino acids: CASSQVGFNYGYTF. The CDR3 DNA reads as TGTGCCAGCAGCCAAGTCGGCTTCAACTATGGCTACACCTTC.

This clonotype has ten or more counts. The chain combines TRBV6-5 with TRBJ2-3; 12 bases align to TRBD2. The V and J ends lost 5 bases and 4 bases, in that order; junction bases with no gene match: 7. This CDR3 has 16 amino acids. The germline V gene encodes CDR1 MNHEY and CDR2 SVGAGI. The CDR3 protein is CASSQALAGGADTQYF. In DNA form, the CDR3 reads TGTGCCAGCAGTCAGGCGCTAGCGGGGGGGGCAGATACGCAGTATTTT.

The V call is TRBV2, the J call TRBJ2-7; D gene unclear. Germline V lookup: CDR1 SNHLY, CDR2 FYNNEI. The V end lost 6 bases, the J end lost 3 bases, and 6 bases lay between the germline ends. This CDR3 comprises 11 residues. Written as DNA, the CDR3 is TGTGCCAGCAGCGAGGACTACGAGCAGTACTTC. It yields the protein CASSEDYEQYF.

This clonotype appeared many times. The rearrangement links TRBV20-1 to TRBJ2-1; no clear D. The CDR3 consists of 14 residues. Germline CDR1 is DFQATT and CDR2 is SNEGSKA (reference sequence). Trimming removed 4 bases from V and 4 bases from J, with 14 bases in between. This chain's CDR3 is CSATSSGPYNEQFF. The DNA for the CDR3 is TGCAGTGCTACTTCTAGTGGGCCTTACAATGAGCAGTTCTTC.

This clonotype is termed medium-sized (0.01 to 0.1%). The chain carries TRBV7-6 and TRBJ1-1; D ambiguous. The V end lost 2 bases, the J end lost 1 base, and 5 bases lay between the germline ends. Germline CDR1 reads SGHVS; CDR2 reads FNYEAQ. This CDR3 spans 13 amino acids. The CDR3 is CASSLTENTEAFF. CDR3 sequence (DNA): TGTGCCAGCAGCTTAACCGAGAACACTGAAGCTTTCTTT.

This clonotype has only a few counts. The chain carries TRBV24-1 and TRBJ1-5, with D possibly being TRBD1 (6 bases). CDR1 and CDR2 (germline): KGHDR, SFDVKD. Trimming stripped 4 bases from V and 0 bases from J, with 24 bases between. The CDR3 is made up of 20 amino acids. CDR3 in DNA: TGTGCCACCAGTGAACGACAGGACCCCCCCTCGGAGCTTAGCAATCAGCCCCAGCATTTT. It yields the protein CATSERQDPPSELSNQPQHF.

The sample holds many counts of this clonotype. The chain links TRBV5-1 to TRBJ2-1, with TRBD2 identical over 7 bases. CDR3 length equals 13 residues. Trimming cost V 3 bases and J 5 bases; bases outside gene matches: 2. Germline V gene sequence: CDR1 SGHRS, CDR2 YFSETQ. The CDR3 reads CASSSGGNNEQFF. CDR3 nucleotides: TGCGCCAGCAGCTCCGGGGGGAACAATGAGCAGTTCTTC.